This T cell receptor beta chain originates from a study of T cells in narcolepsy. V lost 4 bases and J 0 bases, leaving 15 bases between the germline ends. Germline V gene sequence: CDR1 SEHNR, CDR2 FQNEAQ (reference sequence). This CDR3 region has 16 residues. Repertoires were generated with immunoSEQ multiplex PCR, while TCRdb's copy carries only in-frame clones and drops some. The sample consists of over 20,000 clones, approximately 90% of them appearing once. Sequencing was done on a sample of CD45RA- memory CD4+ T cells from PBMCs. The rearrangement joins TRBV7-9 to TRBJ1-2; D remains ambiguous. This TCR was sampled from a human donor with narcolepsy. CDR3 sequence: CASSSPGQDTNYGYTF. The CDR3 DNA follows: TGTGCCAGCAGCTCGCCGGGCCAGGATACTAACTATGGCTACACCTTC.